A single sample gave rise to the 30 T cell receptor beta chains below, sequenced in a study of blood T cells in healthy people across ages. Together with a sample-barcoded 5' primer, a J-beta primer mix was included in a second PCR lasting roughly 6 to 12 cycles. MiXCR, run by TCRdb on the 5' RACE reads, gives a single entry per CDR3 protein. The sample includes 1.5 million to 2 million distinct CDR3 sequences, around 48% seen only once; the top ten take less than 2.5%. Source material: blood. The source of these receptors is a woman aged 40 to 55 in good health.

The V call is TRBV5-1, the J call TRBJ2-7; D is ambiguous. The V gene's germline CDR1 is SGHRS and CDR2 YFSETQ. This CDR3 contains 15 residues. Trimming left V 0 bases short and J 3 bases short, with 13 bases between. The CDR3 bases are TGCGCCAGCAGCTTGGCCGAACAGCAGAACTACGAGCAGTACTTC. Its protein product is CASSLAEQQNYEQYF.

The table lists this clonotype with a count of one. The V call is TRBV6-2 or TRBV6-3, the J call TRBJ2-1; D is unclear. The closer fit of TRBJ2-7 to the DNA end suggests the J call may be wrong. CDR1 and CDR2 (germline): MNHEY, SVGEGT. The CDR3 is made up of 15 amino acids. The CDR3 reads CASSYPYSSYNEQYF. CDR3 DNA sequence: TGTGCCAGCAGTTATCCTTACAGCTCCTACAATGAGCAGTACTTC.

The genes are TRBV27 and TRBJ2-3; D uncertain. The germline V gene encodes CDR1 MNHEY and CDR2 SMNVEV (reference sequence). Trimming took off 7 bases at V and 2 bases at J, with 19 bases between the two ends. CDR3 length: 16 residues. The DNA for the CDR3 is TGTGCCAGCAAATCCTTTACGGCGGATTTCACAGATACGCAGTATTTT. This translates into CASKSFTADFTDTQYF.

This clonotype turned up a few times. Here the CDR3 DNA reads TGTGCCAGCAGCACACTTATACAGGGCACCTATGGCTACACCTTC. Translating it yields CASSTLIQGTYGYTF. The rearrangement links TRBV7-9 to TRBJ1-2; D perhaps matches TRBD1 (6 bases). Germline values: CDR1 SEHNR, CDR2 FQNEAQ (reference sequence). Trimming stripped 5 bases from V and 4 bases from J, with 17 bases between. The CDR3 has 15 residues. Looking up the rest from reference TRBV7-9 and TRBJ1-2 gives the full variable domain: DTGVSQNPRHKITKRGQNVTFRCDPISEHNRLYWYRQTLGQGPEFLTYFQNEAQLEKSRLLSDRFSAERPKGSFSTLEIQRTEQGDSAMYLCASSTLIQGTYGYTFGSGTRLTVV.

The chain couples TRBV20-1 to TRBJ2-1, with D tentatively TRBD1 or TRBD2 (5 bases each). In germline, CDR1 is DFQATT, CDR2 SNEGSKA (reference sequence). Between the trimmed V and J ends, which lost 3 bases and 1 base, there was a span of 13 bases. The CDR3 has 15 residues. The CDR3 is CSARTGTDSYNEQFF. The CDR3, as DNA: TGCAGTGCTAGGACCGGGACCGATTCCTACAATGAGCAGTTCTTC.

This clonotype was seen a handful of times. The chain is built from TRBV7-2 and TRBJ1-2; D possibly corresponds to TRBD1 (6 bases). Germline V gene data show CDR1 as SGHTA and CDR2 as FQGNSA. V lost 0 bases and J 4 bases, leaving 18 bases between the germline ends. The CDR3 covers 17 residues. This CDR3 reads CASSLAPLGGDTYGYTF. In nucleotides, the CDR3 is TGTGCCAGCAGCTTAGCCCCCCTCGGCGGGGACACCTATGGCTACACCTTC. The whole variable domain, remainder taken from reference TRBV7-2 and TRBJ1-2, is GAGVSQSPSNKVTEKGKDVELRCDPISGHTALYWYRQSLGQGLEFLIYFQGNSAPDKSGLPSDRFSAERTGGSVSTLTIQRTQQEDSAVYLCASSLAPLGGDTYGYTFGSGTRLTVV.

V gene TRBV7-2 combines with J gene TRBJ1-1; tentative D call: TRBD1 (5 bases). The V gene's germline CDR1 is SGHTA and CDR2 FQGNSA. Deletions cut 4 bases from V and 4 bases from J, with 10 bases between. The CDR3 is 13 amino acids. CDR3 coding DNA: TGTGCCAGCAGCTCGGGGGTGCTCACTGAAGCTTTCTTT. Residues: CASSSGVLTEAFF.

With regard to this clonotype: One end of the junction fails to match germline, which may point to a read error. The rearrangement joins TRBV18 to TRBJ2-5; 9 bases map to TRBD1. This CDR3 comprises 15 residues. CDR1 and CDR2 from the germline V gene are KGHSH and LQKENI. This CDR3 is CASSQDRGPGEIQYF. CDR3 DNA sequence: TGTGCCAGCTCACAGGACAGGGGCCCTGGGGAGATCCAGTACTTC.

The V and J genes are TRBV6-2 or TRBV6-3 and TRBJ2-1, with D perhaps matching TRBD1 (6 bases). Germline CDR1 MNHEY, CDR2 SVGEGT. CDR3 length: 15 residues. Trimming stripped 6 bases from V and 3 bases from J, with 15 bases between. DNA of the CDR3: TGTGCCAGCAGGAAAGACGGACAGATCTACAATGAGCAGTTCTTC. Protein: CASRKDGQIYNEQFF.

The rearrangement joins TRBV3-1 to TRBJ1-2; D is perhaps TRBD1 (5 bases). The CDR3 extends over 16 amino acids. CDR1 is LGHDT and CDR2 is YNNKEL in the germline V gene (reference sequence). Trimming took off 0 bases at V and 4 bases at J, with 15 bases between the two ends. As DNA, the CDR3 is TGTGCCAGCAGCCAAGATGGTCCAGGGCCTCTCTATGGCTACACCTTC. Its protein product is CASSQDGPGPLYGYTF.

V usage is TRBV7-3 and J usage is TRBJ2-1, with 9 positions matching TRBD1. The V gene's germline CDR1 is SGHTA and CDR2 FQGTGA. This CDR3 region has 19 residues. Trimming at V came to 4 bases and at J to 4 bases, leaving 17 bases not matched to a gene. The CDR3 DNA follows: TGTGCCAGCAGCTCCGCCAGCACTCCGGGACAGGGTCTTTACAATGAGCAGTTCTTC. Residues: CASSSASTPGQGLYNEQFF.

The chain has TRBV5-1 and TRBJ1-2, with 9 nucleotides matching TRBD1. The V segment lost 2 bases and the J segment 4 bases; nucleotides outside the gene matches: 6. This CDR3 comprises 15 residues. CDR1 and CDR2 (germline): SGHRS, YFSETQ. CDR3 bases: TGCGCCAGCAGCTTAACAGGGGGCGACCCCTATGGCTACACCTTC. This codes for CASSLTGGDPYGYTF.

The chain joins TRBV24-1 to TRBJ2-1; D gene ambiguous. From germline, CDR1 is KGHDR and CDR2 SFDVKD. CDR3 length: 15 amino acids. Between the trimmed V and J ends, which lost 3 bases and 13 bases, there was a span of 21 bases. This CDR3 reads CATSDPQNSQETQFF. The CDR3 nucleotides read TGTGCCACCAGTGATCCACAGAACTCCCAAGAGACCCAGTTCTTC.

The V and J genes are TRBV4-3 and TRBJ2-1, with 14 bases fitting TRBD2. This CDR3 has 17 residues. The V gene end was trimmed by 3 bases and the J gene end by 2 bases; junction bases not matched to a gene: 3. Per the germline V gene, CDR1 is LGHNA and CDR2 is YSLEER. DNA of the CDR3: TGCGCCAGCAGCCAGGGGACTAGCGGGGGACCCTACAATGAGCAGTTCTTC. Protein: CASSQGTSGGPYNEQFF.

This chain connects TRBV6-2 or TRBV6-3 to TRBJ2-3, with 7 bases identical to TRBD2. CDR3 length equals 19 residues. Per the germline V gene, CDR1 is MNHEY and CDR2 is SVGEGT. Germline trimming cut 4 bases from V and 1 base from J; bases unmatched to any gene: 17. The DNA for the CDR3 is TGTGCCAGCAGTTTCAAAGCGAGCGGGGCGGCCCCCGGCACAGATACGCAGTATTTT. This gives the protein CASSFKASGAAPGTDTQYF.

The V and J genes are TRBV7-2 and TRBJ1-6, with unresolved D. Looked up from germline, CDR1 is SGHTA and CDR2 is FQGNSA. CDR3 length: 15 amino acids. Trimming took off 5 bases at V and 7 bases at J, with 15 bases between the two ends. In DNA, the CDR3 is TGTGCCAGCAGCCGTTTGGCCACGTCCAATTCACCCCTCCACTTT. This gives the protein CASSRLATSNSPLHF.

The chain has TRBV7-8 and TRBJ2-4; tentative D call: TRBD2 (7 bases). The CDR3 has 19 residues. Germline lookup yields CDR1 SGHVS and CDR2 FQNEAQ. The V end was cut by 2 bases, the J end by 2 bases, with 22 bases between. Here the CDR3 reads CASSLYFNRAGVTKNIQYF. CDR3 sequence (DNA): TGTGCCAGCAGCTTATATTTTAACAGGGCGGGGGTAACCAAAAACATTCAGTACTTC.

The chain is built from TRBV27 and TRBJ2-3; D is tentatively TRBD1 or TRBD2 (6 bases each). V shed 6 bases and J shed 1 base, with 23 bases lying between them. From germline, CDR1 is MNHEY and CDR2 SMNVEV (reference sequence). CDR3 size: 18 residues. This CDR3 reads CASSGGRAWLIGTDTQYF. The CDR3, as DNA: TGTGCCAGCAGCGGGGGCCGTGCTTGGTTAATCGGCACAGATACGCAGTATTTT.

The rearrangement uses TRBV5-1 and TRBJ2-5; 8 nucleotides line up with TRBD1. The DNA end lines up better with TRBJ2-7; the J call may be wrong. The CDR3 length is 13 residues. Germline V gene sequence: CDR1 SGHRS, CDR2 YFSETQ. CDR3 DNA sequence: TGCGCCAGCAAATTGACAGGGGACTACGAGCAGTACTTC. It specifies CASKLTGDYEQYF.

The chain links TRBV9 to TRBJ1-1; maybe TRBD1 (6 bases). The CDR3 extends over 15 amino acids. The germline V and J ends were trimmed by 3 bases and 4 bases, with 16 bases remaining between them. Germline loops: CDR1 SGDLS, CDR2 YYNGEE. In nucleotides, the CDR3 is TGTGCCAGCAGCGCGGCCATGGGGGGCGGCACTGAAGCTTTCTTT. It specifies CASSAAMGGGTEAFF.

The gene calls are TRBV18 and TRBJ2-7; 9 nucleotides line up with TRBD1. The trim removed 3 bases at V and 7 bases at J, leaving 10 bases unmatched. Germline lookup yields CDR1 KGHSH and CDR2 LQKENI. CDR3 length equals 15 residues. The CDR3, as DNA: TGTGCCAGCTCACCCCCGACAGGGGGATCGGGGGAGCAGTACTTC. Amino acids: CASSPPTGGSGEQYF. The complete variable domain, with remaining parts taken from reference TRBV18 and TRBJ2-7, reads NAGVMQNPRHLVRRRGQEARLRCSPMKGHSHVYWYRQLPEEGLKFMVYLQKENIIDESGMPKERFSAEFPKEGPSILRIQQVVRGDSAAYFCASSPPTGGSGEQYFGPGTRLTVT.

V usage is TRBV20-1 and J usage is TRBJ2-3; 8 positions match TRBD2. This CDR3 contains 15 residues. CDR1 and CDR2 from the germline V gene are DFQATT and SNEGSKA (reference sequence). J gave up 6 bases and V 3 bases, and 11 bases lay outside the gene matches. The DNA for the CDR3 is TGCAGTGCTAGTCCCATTAGCGGGGCGGCGGATACGCAGTATTTT. Its protein is CSASPISGAADTQYF.

A few counts support this clonotype. J is TRBJ1-2 and V is TRBV28; no definite D call. Germline CDR1 reads MDHEN; CDR2 reads SYDVKM. The CDR3 extends over 14 amino acids. Between the trimmed V and J ends, which lost 5 bases and 8 bases, there was a span of 18 bases. The CDR3 DNA reads TGTGCCAGCAGTACCAAAACAAGTTCAGGCGGCTACACCTTC. This sequence encodes CASSTKTSSGGYTF.

This clonotype has only a few counts. This chain joins TRBV7-2 and TRBJ2-1, with 9 bases identical to TRBD1. CDR3 size: 14 residues. V dropped 6 bases and J dropped 8; count of bases not matched to a gene: 8. CDR1 and CDR2 (germline): SGHTA, FQGNSA. CDR3 sequence (DNA): TGTGCCAGCAGAGGGACAGGGTCTAGGGATGAGCAGTTCTTC. It is translated as CASRGTGSRDEQFF.

There are a few counts of this clonotype. The chain joins TRBV5-1 to TRBJ2-7; no reliable D call. The CDR3 runs 13 residues. Germline V gene sequence: CDR1 SGHRS, CDR2 YFSETQ. Trimming removed 0 bases from V and 6 bases from J, with 10 bases in between. For the CDR3, the DNA is TGCGCCAGCAGCTTGGTTCCGGGTTCCGAGCAGTACTTC. Protein sequence: CASSLVPGSEQYF.

The chain uses TRBV7-3 and TRBJ1-6, with D perhaps TRBD1 (6 bases). V lost 4 bases to trimming and J lost 8 bases, with 21 bases between them. Germline loops: CDR1 SGHTA, CDR2 FQGTGA. The CDR3 is made up of 17 amino acids. CDR3 residues: CASSYGPLQGQDSPLHF. DNA of the CDR3: TGTGCCAGCAGCTATGGACCGCTACAGGGTCAGGATTCACCCCTCCACTTT. Filled out from reference TRBV7-3 and TRBJ1-6, the complete variable domain reads GAGVSQTPSNKVTEKGKYVELRCDPISGHTALYWYRQSLGQGPEFLIYFQGTGAADDSGLPNDRFFAVRPEGSVSTLKIQRTERGDSAVYLCASSYGPLQGQDSPLHFGNGTRLTVT.

This clonotype was seen more than once but under ten times. The chain uses TRBV6-2 or TRBV6-3 and TRBJ2-1; D tentatively fits TRBD1 or TRBD2 (6 bases each). V lost 7 bases and J 6 bases, leaving 16 bases between the germline ends. Germline V gives CDR1 MNHEY, CDR2 SVGEGT. CDR3 length: 14 residues. The CDR3 loop is CASKNGGRVNEQFF. For the CDR3, the DNA is TGTGCCAGCAAAAACGGGGGCCGTGTCAATGAGCAGTTCTTC.

This chain connects TRBV11-2 to TRBJ2-5, with a weak D call TRBD2 (6 bases). Trimming removed 5 bases at V and 1 base at J, with 11 bases between. The length of the CDR3 is 14 residues. CDR1 is SGHAT and CDR2 is FQNNGV in the germline V gene. The CDR3 is CASSPGVFQETQYF. The CDR3 region has the DNA TGTGCCAGCAGCCCGGGGGTCTTCCAAGAGACCCAGTACTTC.

The chain uses TRBV29-1 and TRBJ2-4, with D unclear. The assigned J gene may be wrong: the sequence end matches TRBJ2-5 better. Germline CDR1 is SQVTM and CDR2 is ANQGSEA. The length of the CDR3 is 12 residues. The DNA of the CDR3 is TGCAGCGGCCGACGGGCCCGAGAGACCCAGTACTTC. Its protein product is CSGRRARETQYF.

This clonotype was counted between two and nine times. The rearrangement links TRBV12-3 or TRBV12-4 to TRBJ1-5; weak D call: TRBD1 (6 bases). V was shortened by 5 bases and J by 3 bases, with 11 bases between the two germline ends. The CDR3 is 14 amino acids. The CDR3 loop reads CASSRGQDNQPQHF. The CDR3, as DNA: TGTGCCAGCAGTCGGGGACAAGACAATCAGCCCCAGCATTTT.